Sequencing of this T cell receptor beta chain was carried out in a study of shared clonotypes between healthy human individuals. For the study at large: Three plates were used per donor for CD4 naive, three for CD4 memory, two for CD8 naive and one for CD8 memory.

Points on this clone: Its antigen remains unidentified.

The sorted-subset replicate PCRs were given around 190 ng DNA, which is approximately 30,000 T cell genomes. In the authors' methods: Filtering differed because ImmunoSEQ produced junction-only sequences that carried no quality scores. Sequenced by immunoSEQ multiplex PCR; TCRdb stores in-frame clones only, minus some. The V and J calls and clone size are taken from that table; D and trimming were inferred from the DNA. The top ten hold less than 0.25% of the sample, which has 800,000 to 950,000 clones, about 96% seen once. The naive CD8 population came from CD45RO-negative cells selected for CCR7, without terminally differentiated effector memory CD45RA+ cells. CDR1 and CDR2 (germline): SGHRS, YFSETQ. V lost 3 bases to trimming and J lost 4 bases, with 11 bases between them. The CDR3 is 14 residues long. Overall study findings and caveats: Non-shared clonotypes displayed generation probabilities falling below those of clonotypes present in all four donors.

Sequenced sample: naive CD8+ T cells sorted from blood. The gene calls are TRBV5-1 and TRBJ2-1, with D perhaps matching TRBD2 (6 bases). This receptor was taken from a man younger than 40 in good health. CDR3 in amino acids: CASSSEAGYNEQFF. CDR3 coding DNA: TGCGCCAGCAGCTCGGAGGCGGGATACAATGAGCAGTTCTTC.